Presented here are 19 T cell receptor beta chains from one specimen sequenced in a study of CD8+ T cells in alopecia areata. Treatment defined: oral pan-JAK inhibitor, 5-10 mg twice daily. The sequencing template was cDNA reverse transcribed from extracted RNA. Profiling relied on immunoSEQ multiplex PCR, and the TCRdb table lists in-frame clones only, not all of them. The sample records over 150,000 clones, 55% to 70% being singletons. This material consisted of CD4+ T cells sorted from blood, taken at week 4, from a patient treated with tofacitinib. These receptors were collected from a human donor with alopecia areata.

This chain connects TRBV25-1 to TRBJ2-6, with D uncertain. Germline V lookup: CDR1 MGHDK, CDR2 SYGVNS. The CDR3 covers 13 residues. V was trimmed by 7 bases and J by 0 bases, leaving 4 bases between them. The CDR3 region is CASTFSGANVLTF. The CDR3 DNA follows: TGTGCCAGCACCTTCTCTGGGGCCAACGTCCTGACTTTC.

This chain uses TRBV10-3 with TRBJ1-6; 9 bases agree with TRBD1. The CDR3 is 16 residues long. Trimming took 3 bases from V and 10 from J; bases not matched to a gene: 10. Germline CDR1 ENHRY, CDR2 SYGVKD. The CDR3 sequence is CAISDPKGQGESPLHF. CDR3 in DNA: TGTGCCATCAGTGACCCGAAGGGACAGGGAGAATCACCCCTCCACTTT.

The J gene is TRBJ2-1, the V gene TRBV30, with D tentatively TRBD1 (6 bases). The CDR3 is made up of 16 amino acids. The germline V and J ends were trimmed by 8 bases and 3 bases, with 23 bases remaining between them. The germline V gene has CDR1 GTSNPN and CDR2 SVGIG (reference sequence). CDR3 residues: CAGKVFGQTSYNEQFF. The CDR3 DNA follows: TGTGCCGGGAAGGTGTTCGGACAGACGAGCTACAATGAGCAGTTCTTC.

The chain recombines TRBV29-1 with TRBJ1-2; D ambiguous. V was pared by 5 bases and J by 0 bases, with 10 bases between. The CDR3 runs to 13 residues. CDR1 and CDR2 from the germline V gene are SQVTM and ANQGSEA. DNA for the CDR3: TGCAGCGTTTTCGAGGTAGCTAACTATGGCTACACCTTC. This gives the protein CSVFEVANYGYTF.

The chain combines TRBV19 with TRBJ1-1; D gene unclear. The V gene's germline CDR1 is LNHDA and CDR2 SQIVND (reference sequence). This CDR3 comprises 10 residues. Deletions cut 7 bases from V and 4 bases from J, with 4 bases between. CDR3 sequence: CASISTEAFF. In DNA, the CDR3 is TGTGCCAGTATCTCCACTGAAGCTTTCTTT. The entire variable domain, with the rest obtained from reference TRBV19 and TRBJ1-1, is as follows: DGGITQSPKYLFRKEGQNVTLSCEQNLNHDAMYWYRQDPGQGLRLIYYSQIVNDFQKGDIAEGYSVSREKKESFPLTVTSAQKNPTAFYLCASISTEAFFGQGTRLTVV.

The V and J genes are TRBV7-2 and TRBJ1-2; possible D gene TRBD1, 5 bases. This CDR3 region has 15 residues. V dropped 4 bases and J dropped 4 bases, with 16 bases sitting between them. Germline CDR1 is SGHTA and CDR2 is FQGNSA. CDR3 nucleotides: TGTGCCAGCAGCTCGTCGGTTCTGGGGGTCTATGGCTACACCTTC. Its translation: CASSSSVLGVYGYTF. The variable domain in full, completed from reference TRBV7-2 and TRBJ1-2, reads GAGVSQSPSNKVTEKGKDVELRCDPISGHTALYWYRQSLGQGLEFLIYFQGNSAPDKSGLPSDRFSAERTGGSVSTLTIQRTQQEDSAVYLCASSSSVLGVYGYTFGSGTRLTVV.

This clone has just one count. The gene calls are TRBV30 and TRBJ2-7; 7 positions agree with TRBD2. CDR1 and CDR2 from the germline V gene are GTSNPN and SVGIG (reference sequence). CDR3 length: 13 residues. J gave up 6 bases and V 8 bases, and 13 bases lay outside the gene matches. The CDR3, as DNA: TGTGCCGGGCGGGGGACGTCATCTTCCGAGCAGTACTTC. Translation: CAGRGTSSSEQYF. Filled out from reference TRBV30 and TRBJ2-7, the complete variable domain reads SQTIHQWPATLVQPVGSPLSLECTVEGTSNPNLYWYRQAAGRGLQLLFYSVGIGQISSEVPQNLSASRPQDRQFILSSKKLLLSDSGFYLCAGRGTSSSEQYFGPGTRLTVT.

The genes are TRBV2 and TRBJ1-6; no clear D. V was pared by 2 bases and J by 2 bases, with 13 bases between. This CDR3 comprises 17 residues. CDR1 SNHLY and CDR2 FYNNEI come from the germline V gene. The CDR3: CASSERGVGTYNSPLHF. The CDR3 coding sequence is TGTGCCAGCAGTGAACGCGGGGTAGGAACCTATAATTCACCCCTCCACTTT.

The chain carries TRBV7-9 and TRBJ1-1; TRBD1 matches 10 bases. There are 14 residues in the CDR3. CDR1 and CDR2 (germline): SEHNR, FQNEAQ (reference sequence). The V gene end was trimmed by 5 bases and the J gene end by 1 base; junction bases not matched to a gene: 1. The CDR3 DNA is TGTGCCAGCAGCCGACAGGGGGCGAACACTGAAGCTTTCTTT. It translates to CASSRQGANTEAFF. Looking up the rest from reference TRBV7-9 and TRBJ1-1 gives the full variable domain: DTGVSQNPRHKITKRGQNVTFRCDPISEHNRLYWYRQTLGQGPEFLTYFQNEAQLEKSRLLSDRFSAERPKGSFSTLEIQRTEQGDSAMYLCASSRQGANTEAFFGQGTRLTVV.

The chain is built from TRBV4-1 and TRBJ2-3; D possibly uses TRBD1 or TRBD2 (6 bases each). The CDR3 has 14 amino acids. V was cut by 2 bases and J by 8 bases, with 14 bases left in between. CDR1 MGHRA and CDR2 YSYEKL come from the germline V gene. The CDR3 spells CASSQPGARGTQYF. Here the CDR3 DNA reads TGCGCCAGCAGCCAACCGGGGGCTAGGGGTACGCAGTATTTT.

V usage is TRBV5-8 and J usage is TRBJ1-2; D is perhaps TRBD1 (6 bases). The length of the CDR3 is 14 residues. CDR1 and CDR2 (germline): SGHTS, YDEGEE. V dropped 0 bases and J dropped 0 bases, with 6 bases sitting between them. The CDR3 region is CASSLDRANYGYTF. The CDR3, as DNA: TGTGCCAGCAGCTTGGACAGGGCTAACTATGGCTACACCTTC.

This clone was picked up one time. The J gene is TRBJ1-1, the V gene TRBV29-1, with 8 bases aligning to TRBD1. J was trimmed by 1 base and V by 7 bases; bases with no gene match: 5. Germline V gene data show CDR1 as SQVTM and CDR2 as ANQGSEA. This CDR3 has 13 residues. Here the CDR3 reads CSAPGQANTEAFF. In nucleotides, the CDR3 is TGCAGCGCCCCGGGACAGGCGAACACTGAAGCTTTCTTT.

The rearrangement links TRBV7-8 to TRBJ2-3; 9 bases fit TRBD2. Germline V gene data show CDR1 as SGHVS and CDR2 as FQNEAQ. V lost 0 bases and J lost 1; bases outside the gene matches: 5. The CDR3 is 17 amino acids. CDR3 DNA sequence: TGTGCCAGCAGCTTAGCAGCCTTAGCGGGGGGCACAGATACGCAGTATTTT. This translates into CASSLAALAGGTDTQYF.

In its sample, this clone was seen a few times. This chain uses TRBV10-3 with TRBJ1-5; no definite D call. V dropped 7 bases and J dropped 4 bases, with 11 bases sitting between them. CDR3 length: 13 residues. The germline gives CDR1 ENHRY, CDR2 SYGVKD. CDR3 amino acids: CAIKEGWNQPQHF. The CDR3 nucleotides are TGTGCCATCAAAGAAGGGTGGAATCAGCCCCAGCATTTT.

DNA for the CDR3: TGTGCCAGCAGCTTCATGGGCAAGCAGTTCTTC. This gives the protein CASSFMGKQFF. The genes are TRBV7-2 and TRBJ2-1; D is unresolved. Trimming cost V 3 bases and J 11 bases, with 8 bases left between them. CDR3 length: 11 residues. Germline V gives CDR1 SGHTA, CDR2 FQGNSA. Combining the CDR3 with reference TRBV7-2 and TRBJ2-1 gives the whole variable domain GAGVSQSPSNKVTEKGKDVELRCDPISGHTALYWYRQSLGQGLEFLIYFQGNSAPDKSGLPSDRFSAERTGGSVSTLTIQRTQQEDSAVYLCASSFMGKQFFGPGTRLTVL.

This clone has only one observation. J is TRBJ2-3 and V is TRBV7-3, with 9 bases fitting TRBD2. The CDR3 length is 18 residues. With V trimmed by 5 bases and J by 2 bases, 14 bases remained unmatched. CDR1 SGHTA and CDR2 FQGTGA come from the germline V gene. In DNA, the CDR3 is TGTGCCAGCAGCCAAAGGGGTAGGGGGACTAGCTCCACAGATACGCAGTATTTT. Its translation is CASSQRGRGTSSTDTQYF.

The chain joins TRBV6-5 to TRBJ1-6; TRBD1 is a possible D gene (5 bases). Trimming took off 7 bases at V and 14 bases at J, with 18 bases between the two ends. The CDR3 totals 13 residues. Germline CDR1 reads MNHEY; CDR2 reads SVGAGI. The CDR3 region has the DNA TGTGCCAGCACTTCAGGGACCTCGGGGACCCTCCACTTT. This translates into CASTSGTSGTLHF.

This clone occurred a few times. This chain links TRBV5-1 with TRBJ2-5; 9 bases are a match to TRBD1. Germline V CDR1 and CDR2: SGHRS, YFSETQ. V lost 4 bases and J lost 1; bases outside the gene matches: 2. The CDR3 consists of 14 residues. This CDR3 is CASSTTGGQETQYF. The CDR3 DNA sequence: TGCGCCAGCAGCACGACAGGGGGCCAAGAGACCCAGTACTTC.

This clone was recorded a few times. The CDR3 DNA is TGTGCCAGCAGTTTGCAGGGGAATGAAAAACTGTTTTTT. Its protein is CASSLQGNEKLFF. The rearrangement joins TRBV2 to TRBJ1-4; the D gene is possibly TRBD1 (6 bases). The germline V gene encodes CDR1 SNHLY and CDR2 FYNNEI. The CDR3 length is 13 residues. V lost 5 bases and J 5 bases, leaving 9 bases between the germline ends.